This TCR beta chain originates from a study of blood T cell repertoires in COVID-19. V gave up 1 base and J gave up 4 bases; unmatched junction bases: 7. This CDR3 is built from 15 residues. Germline V gives CDR1 LNHNV, CDR2 YYDKDF (reference sequence). Data came from immunoSEQ multiplex PCR; TCRdb stores just in-frame clones and leaves some out. The sample includes 400,000 or so clones, around 87% of them seen just once. The V gene is TRBV15, the J gene TRBJ2-7, with 7 bases lining up with TRBD2. The sequenced material came from PBMCs or T cells enriched from blood (not recorded which). The clonotype originates from a man aged 25-45 years who had recovered from COVID-19. The CDR3 nucleotides read TGTGCCACCAGCAGAGCGGGCGGGAGTTTATACGAGCAGTACTTC. It codes for CATSRAGGSLYEQYF.